This T cell receptor beta chain was sequenced in a study of shared clonotypes between healthy human individuals (dated by TCRdb to the early 2020s). About the study as a whole: Three men and a couple of women, aged 18 to 49 years, made up the cohort. Blood TCR repertoires of about 5 healthy adults were deeply sequenced to estimate repertoire size and the extent of clonotype sharing between individuals. To increase sequencing depth and limit assay-specific biases, different laboratories used diverse techniques to prepare libraries and sequence TCR repertoires. Between about 0.85 and 9.5 billion PBMCs per donor were obtained by leukapheresis. General study outcomes and caveats: Sampling was limited to blood, and TCR repertoires in tissue likely differ from TCR repertoires in blood. Because the study included a small number of donors, the genetic and exposure-history diversity represented was limited. Pairwise subsampling indicated that sequencing depth was expected to affect the degree of clonotype sharing among donors.

Using the deep immunoSEQ assay, TCR CDR3 regions were amplified from genomic DNA by multiplex PCR. Extracted genomic DNA from each cell subset was spread evenly across all wells of several immunoSEQ 96-well plates, with each plate serving as a replicate. For unsorted PBMC, about 300 ng of genomic DNA, equivalent to approximately 30,000 T cell genomes, went into each replicate PCR. Unsorted PBMC genomic DNA was sequenced across ten immunoSEQ deep assay plates. The purified libraries were quantified using a Qubit 3.0 fluorometer, sized with a Bioanalyzer 2100, and then quantified again using the KAPA Library Quantification kit. A separate single-read 150-cycle Illumina NextSeq 550 flow cell was used to sequence each immunoSEQ 96-well plate. Processing in the source paper ran as follows. Because the immunoSEQ output included only junctional sequences and no quality scores, the filtering could not be the same as the filtering used for full-length reads. To assign V/J genes and CDR3, sequences were annotated against IMGT germline references using PyIR, a Python wrapper for IgBLAST v1.9. Any read was removed if the V/J assignment was weak (E-value above 1e-6), the CDR3 was missing, or the read contained stop codons, out-of-frame junctions, or ambiguous translated residues. V3J clonotypes were defined as sequences sharing the same inferred V gene, J gene, and CDR3 amino acid sequence. The percentage overlap between two repertoires was calculated by dividing the number of shared unique clonotypes by the size of the smaller repertoire. Repertoire richness was assessed with RTK rarefaction, the Chao1 estimator, and Recon v2.1 estimates of unobserved clonotypes. Drawn from immuneACCESS, this table holds only the in-frame rearrangements with V and J called that TCRdb kept. Clones are partly lost; checked studies trace under half to an unresolved V gene and leave the rest unexplained. For V, J and clone size, that table is used; D and trimming come from the DNA. This sample has roughly 450,000 clones in its table, and around 74% of those were observed once. Together, the top ten hold over 10% of the sample.

Donors were healthy HIV-negative adults with no recently reported acute infections or vaccinations. Only Caucasian adults living in Nashville, Tennessee, USA were represented among the donors. In the unsorted samples, 70 million to 95 million PBMCs were counted, and genomic DNA was extracted using the QIAamp DNA Blood Mini kit. Blood was obtained by leukapheresis, after which PBMCs were separated by Ficoll-Histopaque density gradient centrifugation and cryopreserved in liquid nitrogen vapor phase. This clone was observed a single time. Its antigen is unknown. One base away there is no much larger clone; base qualities are not given. From the cysteine through the phenylalanine, the CDR3 covers 13 amino acids. Just CDR3 DNA is preserved here, 39 bases in frame from base 1. V is pared back by 5 bases and J by 7 bases, with 14 bases lying between the germline termini. The CDR1 and CDR2 encoded by the germline V gene are SGHAT and FQNNGV.

The clonotype originates from a woman between 40 and 50 years old in good health. Some clones in this sample may be carry-over from other donors' samples. Sequencing was carried out using PBMCs. The V gene is TRBV11-2 and the J gene is TRBJ2-5, with a tentative D gene TRBD2 over 6 matching bases. In nucleotides, the sequence is TGTGCCAGCAGCCATTCACCGGAGGGGACCCAGTACTTC. It encodes CASSHSPEGTQYF.